Shown below are 26 T cell receptor beta chains from a single sample sequenced in a study of CD8+CD57+ T cells in acquired aplastic anemia. Using genomic DNA as the template, TCR beta VDJ and CDR3 profiling was carried out. TCRdb ran MiXCR on the reads and lists one entry per CDR3 protein. This sample has roughly 130,000 distinct CDR3 sequences, with 48% found just once. Source material: sorted CD4+, CD8+, or CD8+CD57+ T cells (not recorded which) from PBMCs. The receptors derive from a human donor in good health, serving as a control.

This clonotype was observed many times. V and J are TRBV2 and TRBJ2-1; D not resolved. V was clipped by 1 base and J by 7 bases, with 2 bases between them. CDR1 is SNHLY, CDR2 FYNNEI, per germline. This CDR3 comprises 11 residues. CDR3: CASSEVNEQFF. CDR3 in DNA: TGTGCCAGCAGTGAAGTTAATGAGCAGTTCTTC.

J is TRBJ2-5 and V is TRBV7-2, with unresolved D. The CDR3 has 14 amino acids. CDR1 is SGHTA and CDR2 is FQGNSA in the germline V gene. The V and J ends lost 5 bases and 4 bases respectively, with 14 bases between them. CDR3 coding DNA: TGTGCCAGCAGCCCAACCGGTCTAAGAGAGACCCAGTACTTC. Residues: CASSPTGLRETQYF.

Ten or more counts support this clonotype. The rearrangement uses TRBV20-1 and TRBJ1-4; weak D call: TRBD1 (5 bases). The CDR3 has 13 amino acids. The germline V gene encodes CDR1 DFQATT and CDR2 SNEGSKA (reference sequence). V lost 5 bases to trimming and J lost 0 bases, with 7 bases between them. DNA for the CDR3: TGCAGTGCTTACAGGTCAACTAATGAAAAACTGTTTTTT. Protein sequence: CSAYRSTNEKLFF.

The table lists this clonotype with many counts. The V call is TRBV25-1, the J call TRBJ2-1; weak D call: TRBD2 (6 bases). Trimming left V 3 bases short and J 7 bases short, with 16 bases between. The CDR3 is made up of 15 amino acids. Germline V gene sequence: CDR1 MGHDK, CDR2 SYGVNS. The CDR3 sequence: CASSDRTTVENEQFF. Here the CDR3 DNA reads TGTGCCAGCAGTGACAGGACTACCGTTGAAAATGAGCAGTTCTTC.

This clonotype showed up just a few times. The chain has TRBV20-1 and TRBJ2-7; weak D call: TRBD1 (5 bases). Germline assignment: CDR1 DFQATT and CDR2 SNEGSKA (reference sequence). Trimming cost V 1 base and J 6 bases, with 7 bases left between them. The CDR3 spans 11 residues. The CDR3 loop is CSARAGPEQYF. CDR3 nucleotides: TGCAGTGCTAGAGCAGGGCCCGAGCAGTACTTC.

Remarks on this clonotype: A clone one base away is much larger, so this may be a read error. The rearrangement uses TRBV3-1 and TRBJ2-7; TRBD2 might be the D (6 bases). Germline CDR1 is LGHDT and CDR2 is YNNKEL (reference sequence). The CDR3 is made up of 17 amino acids. The CDR3 is CASSQKPSLRWEDEQHF. The CDR3 coding sequence is TGTGCCAGCAGCCAAAAGCCCTCACTCAGGTGGGAGGACGAGCAGCACTTC.

This clonotype showed up many times. This chain joins TRBV6-4 and TRBJ2-7, with D possibly being TRBD1 (5 bases). Germline CDR1 is MRHNA and CDR2 is SNTAGT. This CDR3 spans 12 amino acids. V was clipped by 11 bases and J by 3 bases, with 14 bases between them. The CDR3 nucleotides read TGTGCCGAAGGGGTTACAGTCTACGAGCAGTACTTC. Translating it yields CAEGVTVYEQYF.

The CDR3 loop reads CASSGRAGGDTEAFF. CDR3 DNA: TGTGCCAGCAGTGGTAGGGCAGGGGGCGACACTGAAGCTTTCTTT. This sequence joins TRBV7-2 and TRBJ1-1, with 8 bases identical to TRBD1. CDR1 SGHTA and CDR2 FQGNSA come from the germline V gene. The V gene end was trimmed by 6 bases and the J gene end by 3 bases; junction bases not matched to a gene: 9. This CDR3 comprises 15 residues. Using reference TRBV7-2 and TRBJ1-1 for the parts outside the CDR3, the full variable domain is GAGVSQSPSNKVTEKGKDVELRCDPISGHTALYWYRQSLGQGLEFLIYFQGNSAPDKSGLPSDRFSAERTGGSVSTLTIQRTQQEDSAVYLCASSGRAGGDTEAFFGQGTRLTVV.

The chain uses TRBV29-1 and TRBJ1-1, with D maybe TRBD1 (5 bases). Between the trimmed V and J ends, which lost 0 bases and 11 bases, there was a span of 13 bases. Germline V gene data show CDR1 as SQVTM and CDR2 as ANQGSEA. The CDR3 has 12 amino acids. The CDR3 nucleotides read TGCAGCGTTGAAGATTTGGGGCGGATGGCTTTCTTT. This encodes CSVEDLGRMAFF.

Turning to this clonotype: A read error may account for a junction end that differs from germline. The chain uses TRBV7-7 and TRBJ2-5; tentative D call: TRBD2 (6 bases). This CDR3 is 13 amino acids long. Germline V CDR1 and CDR2: SSHAT, FNYEAQ (reference sequence). The CDR3 DNA sequence: TGCGCTAGCAGCTTAGACGGAGGGGAGACCCAGTACTTC. It codes for CASSLDGGETQYF.

The count of this clonotype is one. The CDR3 does not close with the conserved phenylalanine or tryptophan, likely indicating a read error. The limits of the CDR3 on the DNA are not certain, so only TCRdb's listed CDR3 is given. The V and J genes are TRBV9 and TRBJ2-3. Counting both end residues, the CDR3 totals 9 amino acids. The germline CDR1 and CDR2 sequences are SGDLS and YYNGEE. CDR3 sequence: CASSVDQIL.

V gene TRBV7-6 combines with J gene TRBJ1-6; D is perhaps TRBD1 (6 bases). Looked up from germline, CDR1 is SGHVS and CDR2 is FNYEAQ. The V gene lost 6 bases and the J gene lost 10 bases, with 10 bases spanning the gap. This CDR3 is built from 12 residues. CDR3 sequence reads: CASSDRISPLHF. The CDR3, as DNA: TGTGCCAGCAGTGACAGGATATCACCCCTCCACTTT.

This clonotype has at least ten counts. CDR3 bases: TGTGCCAGCAGTTCAGTTGGACAGATTAATGAAAAACTGTTTTTT. Protein sequence: CASSSVGQINEKLFF. The rearrangement joins TRBV7-2 to TRBJ1-4; maybe TRBD1 (6 bases). This CDR3 contains 15 residues. In germline, CDR1 is SGHTA, CDR2 FQGNSA. Trimming left V 6 bases short and J 4 bases short, with 15 bases between.

The V call is TRBV20-1, the J call TRBJ2-3; 8 nucleotides agree with TRBD2. The CDR3 runs to 14 residues. V gave up 3 bases and J gave up 4 bases; unmatched junction bases: 6. Germline V gene data show CDR1 as DFQATT and CDR2 as SNEGSKA (reference sequence). The CDR3 nucleotides are TGCAGTGCTAGTTTTTCAGCGGGGGCAGATACGCAGTATTTT. Translating it yields CSASFSAGADTQYF.

The CDR3 nucleotides are TGCAGCGTTGAATTCCCGGAAGGCCAAGAGACCCAGTACTTC. Translating it yields CSVEFPEGQETQYF. The rearrangement uses TRBV29-1 and TRBJ2-5; D gene unclear. There are 14 residues in the CDR3. Per germline, CDR1 SQVTM and CDR2 ANQGSEA. Trimming removed 2 bases from V and 1 base from J, with 11 bases in between. Full variable domain (outside the CDR3, taken from reference TRBV29-1 and TRBJ2-5): SAVISQKPSRDICQRGTSLTIQCQVDSQVTMMFWYRQQPGQSLTLIATANQGSEATYESGFVIDKFPISRPNLTFSTLTVSNMSPEDSSIYLCSVEFPEGQETQYFGPGTRLLVL.

The chain has TRBV5-1 and TRBJ2-2; tentatively, D is TRBD1 (6 bases). The CDR3 contains 16 residues. Germline V gene lookup returns CDR1 SGHRS and CDR2 YFSETQ. Trimming pared 0 bases from V and 1 base from J, leaving 10 bases between. The CDR3 nucleotides read TGCGCCAGCAGCTTGGTCAAGGGACAGAACACCGGGGAGCTGTTTTTT. It yields the protein CASSLVKGQNTGELFF.

Here the CDR3 DNA reads TGCAGCGTTGGTAACAGGGGAACTGAAGCTTTCTTT. This codes for CSVGNRGTEAFF. The genes are TRBV29-1 and TRBJ1-1; 7 bases match TRBD1. V gave up 4 bases and J gave up 5 bases; unmatched junction bases: 4. Germline CDR1 reads SQVTM; CDR2 reads ANQGSEA. This CDR3 has 12 amino acids. Full variable domain (outside the CDR3, taken from reference TRBV29-1 and TRBJ1-1): SAVISQKPSRDICQRGTSLTIQCQVDSQVTMMFWYRQQPGQSLTLIATANQGSEATYESGFVIDKFPISRPNLTFSTLTVSNMSPEDSSIYLCSVGNRGTEAFFGQGTRLTVV.

Of note for this clonotype: A much larger clone differs from this one at a single base, so this may be a read error. The chain carries TRBV18 and TRBJ2-5, with D tentatively TRBD2 (5 bases). CDR3 length: 12 residues. Between the trimmed V and J ends, which lost 4 bases and 3 bases, there was a span of 6 bases. CDR1 and CDR2 (germline): KGHSH, LQKENI. This CDR3 is CASSLEEETQYF. The CDR3 DNA follows: TGTGCCAGCTCACTGGAGGAAGAGACCCAGTACTTC.

This clonotype was observed at least ten times. V and J are TRBV5-1 and TRBJ2-1; D is perhaps TRBD1 or TRBD2 (6 bases each). The CDR3 extends over 13 amino acids. CDR1 is SGHRS, CDR2 YFSETQ, per germline. Trimming removed 8 bases at V and 9 bases at J, with 18 bases between. CDR3: CASYREGGTEQFF. In DNA form, the CDR3 reads TGCGCCAGTTACCGCGAGGGGGGCACTGAGCAGTTCTTC.

This clonotype was recorded many times. The chain combines TRBV12-3 or TRBV12-4 with TRBJ2-2; D remains ambiguous. V was shortened by 3 bases and J by 8 bases, with 13 bases between the two germline ends. This CDR3 has 14 amino acids. In DNA form, the CDR3 reads TGTGCCAGCAGTTTCAGGCGTCGGTTTGGGGAGCTGTTTTTT. Protein: CASSFRRRFGELFF.

At least ten counts were recorded for this clonotype. The chain employs TRBV20-1 and TRBJ2-3; no clear D. The ends were cut back, 7 bases at V and 3 bases at J, with 5 bases in the middle. The CDR3 contains 10 residues. Germline V gene data show CDR1 as DFQATT and CDR2 as SNEGSKA (reference sequence). CDR3 residues: CSGKTDTQYF. The CDR3 DNA reads as TGCAGTGGGAAAACAGATACGCAGTATTTT.

The chain carries TRBV7-6 and TRBJ1-1; 8 nucleotides agree with TRBD1. The CDR3 totals 14 residues. With V trimmed by 5 bases and J by 3 bases, 5 bases remained unmatched. Looked up from germline, CDR1 is SGHVS and CDR2 is FNYEAQ. This CDR3 reads CASSRGQGYTEAFF. The CDR3, as DNA: TGTGCCAGCAGCAGAGGACAGGGCTACACTGAAGCTTTCTTT.

In the case of this clonotype: At one end, the junction sequence differs from germline, possibly due to a read error. V gene TRBV5-4 combines with J gene TRBJ2-2, with D unresolved. Per germline, CDR1 SGHNT and CDR2 YYREEE (reference sequence). The CDR3 is 19 residues long. CDR3 in amino acids: CASSLVPTRTTRDTEELFF. The CDR3 DNA sequence: TGTGCCAGCAGCTTGGTCCCAACTCGAACTACGCGAGACACCGAGGAGCTGTTTTTT.

The V and J genes are TRBV27 and TRBJ2-4, with 8 bases fitting TRBD2. The CDR3 is 14 residues long. The V gene end was trimmed by 8 bases and the J gene end by 2 bases; junction bases not matched to a gene: 5. The germline V gene encodes CDR1 MNHEY and CDR2 SMNVEV (reference sequence). The CDR3 coding sequence is TGTGCCAGCCGCCCGGGGGGGTCCAAAAACATTCAGTACTTC. Amino acids: CASRPGGSKNIQYF.

Comments on this clonotype: Possible read error: a much larger clone is one base away. V usage is TRBV7-2 and J usage is TRBJ2-2; D may be TRBD1 (5 bases). The CDR3 loop spans 14 amino acids. In germline, CDR1 is SGHTA, CDR2 FQGNSA. The CDR3, as DNA: TGTGCCAGCAGCCGACAGCCGAACGCCGGGGAGCTGTTTTTT. This codes for CASSRQPNAGELFF.

The V call is TRBV2, the J call TRBJ2-7; D is unresolved. V was clipped by 6 bases and J by 3 bases, with 12 bases between them. Germline values: CDR1 SNHLY, CDR2 FYNNEI. This CDR3 contains 13 residues. In DNA form, the CDR3 reads TGTGCCAGCAGGTGGACGGGCAGCTACGAGCAGTACTTC. The encoded protein is CASRWTGSYEQYF.